This T cell receptor beta chain was found in a study of T cell responses to AZD1222 COVID-19 vaccine. The V gene's germline CDR1 is SGHTA and CDR2 FQGTGA. The CDR3 loop spans 16 amino acids. Trimming cost V 8 bases and J 3 bases; bases outside gene matches: 13. The data were produced by immunoSEQ multiplex PCR, yet TCRdb's version contains in-frame clones alone and is incomplete. The sample table sets out over 120,000 clones. The rearrangement uses TRBV7-3 and TRBJ2-7; 10 bases are shared with TRBD1. Sequencing was performed on peripheral blood. This TCR was sampled from an adult in good health. CDR3 residues: CASRKSLRDRGYEQYF. CDR3 in DNA: TGTGCCAGCCGAAAATCCCTCCGGGACAGGGGCTACGAGCAGTACTTC.